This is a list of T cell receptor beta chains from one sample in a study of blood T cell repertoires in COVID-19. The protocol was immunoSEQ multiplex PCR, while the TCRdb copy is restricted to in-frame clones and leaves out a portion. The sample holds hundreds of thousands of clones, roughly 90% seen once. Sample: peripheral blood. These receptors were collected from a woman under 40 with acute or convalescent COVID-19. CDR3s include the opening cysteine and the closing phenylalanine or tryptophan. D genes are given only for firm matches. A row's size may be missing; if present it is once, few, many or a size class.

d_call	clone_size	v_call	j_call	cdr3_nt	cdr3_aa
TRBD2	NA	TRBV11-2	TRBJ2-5	TGTGCCAGCAGCTTAGTTGGGACTAGCGGACTCCAAGAGACCCAGTACTTC	CASSLVGTSGLQETQYF
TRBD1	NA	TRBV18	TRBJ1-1	TGTGCCAGCTCACCCCATACAGGGGCTGAAGCTTTCTTT	CASSPHTGAEAFF
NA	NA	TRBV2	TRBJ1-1	TGTGCCAGCAGTGTTAGGAGGGGGAACACTGAAGCTTTCTTT	CASSVRRGNTEAFF
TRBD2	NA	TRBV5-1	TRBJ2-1	TGCGCCAGCAGCCAGGAACTAGCGGGGGGCCTCTCCTACAATGAGCAGTTCTTC	CASSQELAGGLSYNEQFF
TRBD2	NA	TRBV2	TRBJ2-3	TGTGCCAGCAGTCCCGGGGGGGCAGGCACAGATACGCAGTATTTT	CASSPGGAGTDTQYF
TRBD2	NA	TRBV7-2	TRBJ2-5	TGTGCCAGCAGCTTGACTAGCGCTCCGGAGACCCAGTACTTC	CASSLTSAPETQYF
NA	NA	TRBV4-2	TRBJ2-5	TGTGCCAGCAGCCAAGATAACCGACGGGGGGAGACCCAGTACTTC	CASSQDNRRGETQYF
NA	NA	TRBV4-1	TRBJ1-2	TGCGCCAGCAGCCAAGGGGGCAGGGAATTCAACTATGGCTACACCTTC	CASSQGGREFNYGYTF
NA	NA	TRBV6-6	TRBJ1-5	TGTGCCAGCGGAGCAGGGGCTTATAGCAATCAGCCCCAGCATTTT	CASGAGAYSNQPQHF
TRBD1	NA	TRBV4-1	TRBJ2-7	TGCGCCAGCAGCCAAATGGGACAGGCCATGGAGCAGTACTTC	CASSQMGQAMEQYF
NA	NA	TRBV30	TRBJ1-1	TGTGCCTGGAGTGTAAATTTCGCAGGTACTGAAGCTTTCTTT	CAWSVNFAGTEAFF
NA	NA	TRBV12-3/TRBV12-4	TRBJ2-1	TGTGCCAGCAGAAAGGAGCGGGAGCAGTTCTTC	CASRKEREQFF
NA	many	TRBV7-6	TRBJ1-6	TGTGCCAGCAGCCCTGGGCCAGTCTATAATTCACCCCTCCACTTT	CASSPGPVYNSPLHF
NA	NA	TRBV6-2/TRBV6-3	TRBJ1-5	TGTGCCAGCAGCCGAGACGGGGCCCAGCATTTT	CASSRDGAQHF
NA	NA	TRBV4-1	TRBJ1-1	TGCGCCAGCAGCCCACATGGGGGGACCACTGAAGCTTTCTTT	CASSPHGGTTEAFF
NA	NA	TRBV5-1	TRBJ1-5	TGCGCCAGCAGCTTGGGAGATGGCAATCAGCCCCAGCATTTT	CASSLGDGNQPQHF
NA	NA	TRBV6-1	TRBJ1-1	TGTGCCAGCAGTGATTGGGGACAACCAGAAGCTTTCTTT	CASSDWGQPEAFF
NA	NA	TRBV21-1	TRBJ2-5	TGTGCCAGCAGCATGGTGGTTAGCGCGTACCAAGAGACCCAGTACTTC	CASSMVVSAYQETQYF
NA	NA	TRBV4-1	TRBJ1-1	TGCGCCAGCAGCCAAGTCTACGGGACTCTCAGGAGAGCTTTCTTT	CASSQVYGTLRRAFF
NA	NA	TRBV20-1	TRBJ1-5	TGCAGTGCTAGTCCGGGGGTTGGCAATCAGCCCCAGCATTTT	CSASPGVGNQPQHF
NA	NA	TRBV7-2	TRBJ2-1	TGTGCCAGCAGCTTTAGCGGACCCCTGTACAATGAGCAGTTCTTC	CASSFSGPLYNEQFF
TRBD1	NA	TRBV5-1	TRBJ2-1	TGCGCCAGCAGCTCTGGACAGGGCTCCTACAATGAGCAGTTCTTC	CASSSGQGSYNEQFF
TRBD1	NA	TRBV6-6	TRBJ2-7	TGTGCCAGCAAACAGACAGGGGGCGCGTCCTACGAGCAGTACTTC	CASKQTGGASYEQYF
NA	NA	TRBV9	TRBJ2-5	TGTGCCAGCAGCTTTGGACAAAAGGAGACCCAGTACTTC	CASSFGQKETQYF
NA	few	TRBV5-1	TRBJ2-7	TGCGCCAGCAGCCAGAACCCAAAGAACTACGAGCAGTACTTC	CASSQNPKNYEQYF
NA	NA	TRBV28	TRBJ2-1	TGTGCCAGCAGTTTCGTGGGCGATGAGCAGTTCTTC	CASSFVGDEQFF
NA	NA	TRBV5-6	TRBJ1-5	TGTGCCAGCAGCTTGGGTCCGTCTAGCAATCAGCCCCAGCATTTT	CASSLGPSSNQPQHF
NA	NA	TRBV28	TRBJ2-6	TGTGCCAGCAGTTTAGCGGGCGCGGTTGGGGCCAACGTCCTGACTTTC	CASSLAGAVGANVLTF
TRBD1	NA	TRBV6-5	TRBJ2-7	TGTGCCATCAACCCACCGGGACAGGGGACCTACGAGCAGTACTTC	CAINPPGQGTYEQYF
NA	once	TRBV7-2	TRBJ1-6	TGTGCCAGCAGCTTACGCGACCGAGGCTCCTATAATTCACCCCTCCACTTT	CASSLRDRGSYNSPLHF
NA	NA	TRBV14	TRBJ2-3	TGTGCCAGCAGCCAAGATATGGGGAGGTTTGACACAGATACGCAGTATTTT	CASSQDMGRFDTDTQYF
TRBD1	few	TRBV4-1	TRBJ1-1	TGCGCCAGCAGGCCGCGGACAGGGGGCAGTAACACTGAAGCTTTCTTT	CASRPRTGGSNTEAFF
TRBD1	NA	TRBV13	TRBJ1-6	TGTGCCAGCAGCCCGAAGGGACAGAGAAACGATTCACCCCTCCACTTT	CASSPKGQRNDSPLHF
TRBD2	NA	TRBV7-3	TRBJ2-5	TGTGCCAGCAGCTTCGTGGTAGCGGGGGCCCGAACGTTACAGACCCAGTACTTC	CASSFVVAGARTLQTQYF
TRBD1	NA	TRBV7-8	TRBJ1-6	TGTGCCAGCAGCAATTCCGTAGGGACAGAGAATTCACCCCTCCACTTT	CASSNSVGTENSPLHF
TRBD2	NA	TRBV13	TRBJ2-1	TGTGCCAGCAGCTTAATTACTAGCGGGTCTAGCTCCTACAATGAGCAGTTCTTC	CASSLITSGSSSYNEQFF
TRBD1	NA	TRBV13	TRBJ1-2	TGTGCCAGCAGGAAAGGGACAGTTTCTTATGGCTACACCTTC	CASRKGTVSYGYTF
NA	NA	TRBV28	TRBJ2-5	TGTGCCAGCAGTTTTTCTACAAGTAAATCGGCGGGGTCCTTCCAAGAGACCCAGTACTTC	CASSFSTSKSAGSFQETQYF
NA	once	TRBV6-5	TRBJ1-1	TGTGCCAGCAGTTACTCGAGAGGAACAACTGAAGCTTTCTTT	CASSYSRGTTEAFF
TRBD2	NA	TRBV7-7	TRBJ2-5	TGTGCCAGCAGCCTGCGACTAGCGGGGGACCCCCGAGAGACCCAGTACTTC	CASSLRLAGDPRETQYF
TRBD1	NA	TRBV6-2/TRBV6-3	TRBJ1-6	TGTGCCAGCAGTTATGACAGGGTGGCGTCACCCCTCCACTTT	CASSYDRVASPLHF
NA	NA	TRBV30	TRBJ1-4	TGTGCCTGGAATCCCAACTTGTACGAAAAACTGTTTTTT	CAWNPNLYEKLFF
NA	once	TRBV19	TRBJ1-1	TGTGCCAGTAGTATTTATGCAGGAAGAAACACTGAAGCTTTCTTT	CASSIYAGRNTEAFF
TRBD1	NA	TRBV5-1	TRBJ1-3	TGCGCCAGCAGCTTGGGACAGGGGACTGGAAACACCATATATTTT	CASSLGQGTGNTIYF